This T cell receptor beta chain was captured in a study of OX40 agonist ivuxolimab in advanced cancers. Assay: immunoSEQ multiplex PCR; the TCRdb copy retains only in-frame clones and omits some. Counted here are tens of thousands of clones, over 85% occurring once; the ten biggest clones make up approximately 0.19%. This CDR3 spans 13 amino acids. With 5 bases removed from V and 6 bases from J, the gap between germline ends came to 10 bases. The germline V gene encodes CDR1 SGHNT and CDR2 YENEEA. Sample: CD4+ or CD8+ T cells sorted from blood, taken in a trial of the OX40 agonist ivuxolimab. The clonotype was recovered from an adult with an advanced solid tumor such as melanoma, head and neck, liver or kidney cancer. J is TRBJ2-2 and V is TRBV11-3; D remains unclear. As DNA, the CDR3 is TGTGCCAGCAGCCACGACACCTCCGGGGAGCTGTTTTTT. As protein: CASSHDTSGELFF.